One sample yielded the 3 T cell receptor beta chains listed below, sequenced in a study of blood T cell repertoires in COVID-19. TCRdb's copy holds only in-frame clones and misses some; the assay was immunoSEQ multiplex PCR. The repertoire holds 100,000 to 150,000 clones, with around four fifths as singletons. The material sequenced was peripheral blood. Receptors originate from an elderly man with active or convalescent COVID-19.

The rearrangement joins TRBV5-5 to TRBJ2-7; D call uncertain. Germline CDR1 and CDR2: SGHKS and YYEKEE (reference sequence). This CDR3 is 15 amino acids long. V lost 0 bases and J lost 1, with 11 bases in between. The CDR3 DNA follows: TGTGCCAGCAGCTTGGAGCTAGGCCTTTCCTACGAGCAGTACTTC. It codes for CASSLELGLSYEQYF. The variable domain in full, with the rest retrieved from reference TRBV5-5 and TRBJ2-7, is DAGVTQSPTHLIKTRGQQVTLRCSPISGHKSVSWYQQVLGQGPQFIFQYYEKEERGRGNFPDRFSARQFPNYSSELNVNALLLGDSALYLCASSLELGLSYEQYFGPGTRLTVT.

This chain uses TRBV11-2 with TRBJ2-2; TRBD2 agrees at 10 bases. The V segment lost 1 base and the J segment 1 base; nucleotides outside the gene matches: 9. The CDR3 consists of 19 residues. Germline assignment: CDR1 SGHAT and CDR2 FQNNGV. The CDR3 reads CASSLGPLAGVMNTGELFF. The CDR3 region has the DNA TGTGCCAGCAGCTTAGGCCCTCTAGCGGGGGTCATGAACACCGGGGAGCTGTTTTTT. Together with reference TRBV11-2 and TRBJ2-2, the CDR3 gives the full variable domain: EAGVAQSPRYKIIEKRQSVAFWCNPISGHATLYWYQQILGQGPKLLIQFQNNGVVDDSQLPKDRFSAERLKGVDSTLKIQPAKLEDSAVYLCASSLGPLAGVMNTGELFFGEGSRLTVL.

The V gene is TRBV12-3 or TRBV12-4, the J gene TRBJ1-2; tentatively, D is TRBD1 (5 bases). V shed 2 bases and J shed 6 bases, with 10 bases lying between them. The CDR3 sequence is 13 residues long. CDR3 bases: TGTGCCAGCAGTTTAATGGCAGGGAATGGCTACACCTTC. This encodes CASSLMAGNGYTF.